This entry is about one T cell receptor beta chain. This clonotype appeared many times. Its antigen remains unidentified. Per-nucleotide qualities are absent, and no much larger clonotype sits a single base away. The data were obtained in a study of neurological immune-mediated disorders (dated by TCRdb to about 2019). A note on the overall study: Among the 34 multiple sclerosis patients, relapsing-remitting MS was present in roughly 30 and secondary progressive MS was present in 3. Using UMI-based sequencing, the study compared peripheral blood TCR-beta repertoires from patients with HTLV-I-associated myelopathy (HAM/TSP), patients with multiple sclerosis, and healthy controls. The approximately 100 TCR-beta libraries included longitudinal samples, technical triplicates and paired sorted CD4+ and CD8+ T-cell subsets alongside PBMC samples. Longitudinal HAM/TSP and healthy donors were sampled at 3 time-points each (about 3-40 month intervals). The cohort was made up of approximately 71 subjects, consisting of some 14 HAM/TSP patients, around 35 multiple sclerosis patients and some 20 healthy controls.

The germline V gene (reference sequence) provides CDR1 DFQATT and CDR2 SNEGSKA. The CDR3 starts with the cysteine, ends with the phenylalanine, and has 13 residues. Only the CDR3 part of the read is kept: 39 bases, read in frame from the first base. V loses 4 bases of germline sequence and J loses 0 bases, and the interval between the two ends is 8 bases. The time point label of this sample denotes: longitudinal time-point 3. For unsorted PBMC libraries, 2 million PBMCs were used after storage in RNAlater at -80 degrees C until RNA extraction. Multiple sclerosis patients were enrolled in a US clinical protocol evaluating disease progression by magnetic resonance imaging. PBMCs were separated from peripheral blood using Ficoll-Hypaque density gradient centrifugation and then cryopreserved in liquid nitrogen. The study at large found these results: Repertoires from 18 of 34 MS patients were grouped by phylogenetic analysis into a cluster of related CDR3 sequences, suggesting a possible repertoire-level signature. The highest TCR clonal expansion was observed in HAM/TSP patients, whereas the lowest was observed in MS patients, even when compared with healthy controls. Expanded clones from different subjects shared no identical CDR3 amino acid sequences, which suggests that TCR-beta repertoires were private in all groups. No clinical or MRI features were associated with the MS cluster, and the authors said that larger cohorts are needed.

cDNA synthesis used template-switch 5'RACE with a primer carrying a 10-nucleotide random unique molecular identifier tagging each TCR transcript. Every sequencing run yielded over 160 million TCR-beta sequences covering 15-18 subjects. Total RNA was extracted with the RNeasy kit. TCR-beta VDJ regions were amplified with primers for the TCR constant region and the 5'RACE anchor, using the KAPA Real-time Library Amplification kit. A first PCR added sample indexes and Illumina adaptors, after which a second PCR increased the library yield. After Ampure bead purification, the roughly 650 bp TCR product was size-selected on a 2% E-gel SizeSelection system. Before pooling, library quality was checked on a Bioanalyzer, concentration was measured with Qubit, and libraries were quantified with the Kapa Library Quantification kit. Libraries were sequenced paired-end 2 x 150 bp on an Illumina HiSeq 2500. To increase sequence diversity, about 23-30% phiX was spiked into each library pool. The paper's processing steps were these. The quality-filtered reads were processed with the UMI-based MiGEC pipeline, whose error correction step removed more than 80% of the raw TCR sequences. IMGT germline references were used for aligning VDJ genes, and each clonotype was defined as a unique CDR3 amino acid sequence together with its V-J genes. Clonal expansion, Shannon diversity and CDR3 relatedness (CalcPairwiseDistances, ClusterSamples) were evaluated with VDJtools, and phylogenetic trees were built with CLCbio workbench. Clones with at least 8 unique UMIs were defined as expanded, with this threshold being based on coefficient-of-variation modelling across technical triplicates. In-frame beta chains were kept once TCRdb had trimmed the public reads at Q25 with fastp and called clones with MiXCR. For every CDR3 protein sequence, its rows merge into one entry that carries the most common genes and DNA. TCRdb, not the original authors, processed these V and J calls. The sample records under 100,000 distinct CDR3 sequences, approximately 4.3% of which are singletons. The ten largest clonotypes hold over 5.5% of the sample.

The specimen sequenced was PBMCs. The sequence came from a woman in her sixties with multiple sclerosis. The chain links TRBV20-1 with TRBJ2-3; no D gene call is confident. This receptor has the CDR3 CSANGRSTDTQYF. The bases read TGCAGTGCTAATGGACGGAGCACAGATACGCAGTATTTT.